This TCR beta chain was sequenced in a study of radiotherapy plus CTLA-4 blockade in lung cancer. Study information: More than 15% of patients responded objectively, and around 32% achieved disease control.

Clones were read by immunoSEQ multiplex PCR, and TCRdb kept only the in-frame ones, dropping some. The sample consists of about 19,000 clones, roughly 82% of them appearing once. The CDR3 consists of 15 residues. CDR1 is LGHNA and CDR2 is YSLEER in the germline V gene. J gave up 8 bases and V 0 bases, and 4 bases lay outside the gene matches. The receptor was isolated from a human donor with non-small cell lung cancer whose response to radiotherapy plus ipilimumab could not be evaluated. J is TRBJ1-6 and V is TRBV4-3; 7 nucleotides agree with TRBD1. The sequencing used peripheral blood, collected from a patient treated with radiotherapy plus ipilimumab. DNA for the CDR3: TGCGCCAGCAGCCAAGAGGGGACAGCGTATTCACCCCTCCACTTT. It yields the protein CASSQEGTAYSPLHF.